A selection of T cell receptor beta chains follows, all from one sample in a study of cytomegalovirus exposure and HLA in healthy donors. Repertoires were generated with immunoSEQ multiplex PCR, while TCRdb's copy carries only in-frame clones and drops some. The data show around 200,000 clones, with 62% seen just once and just under 3% held by the top ten. The sample comprised PBMCs. The receptors come from a man between 35 and 55 years old in good health and CMV-seronegative. CDR3s leave out the opening cysteine and the closing phenylalanine or tryptophan. Each record gives: J gene, D gene, V gene, CDR3 protein. D genes are given only for firm matches.

J gene: TRBJ2-5
D gene: TRBD1
V gene: TRBV7-9
CDR3 protein: ASSPQTGNFQETQY

J gene: NA
D gene: NA
V gene: TRBV4-2
CDR3 protein: ASSQDSQSYEQY

J gene: TRBJ1-5
D gene: NA
V gene: TRBV29-1
CDR3 protein: SVVLGRKEPCDQPQH

J gene: TRBJ2-1
D gene: TRBD2
V gene: TRBV9
CDR3 protein: ASSVTTSGGQF

J gene: TRBJ1-2
D gene: NA
V gene: TRBV29-1
CDR3 protein: SVVQGGGYT

J gene: TRBJ2-3
D gene: TRBD1
V gene: TRBV15
CDR3 protein: ATSRTRGQGTDTQY

J gene: TRBJ2-1
D gene: TRBD2
V gene: TRBV2
CDR3 protein: ASSDRGGRGEQF

J gene: TRBJ2-3
D gene: NA
V gene: TRBV19
CDR3 protein: ASGGGVATDTQY

J gene: TRBJ2-7
D gene: TRBD1
V gene: TRBV10-3
CDR3 protein: AISESGDSLSYEQY

J gene: TRBJ2-1
D gene: TRBD2
V gene: TRBV5-1
CDR3 protein: ASSLRLAGVNEQF

J gene: TRBJ2-7
D gene: TRBD2
V gene: TRBV5-4
CDR3 protein: ASSLAAGGGEQY

J gene: TRBJ2-4
D gene: TRBD2
V gene: TRBV15
CDR3 protein: ATSRPSSGGYRENIQY

J gene: TRBJ1-3
D gene: TRBD1
V gene: TRBV5-6
CDR3 protein: ASSPIPGQASGNTIY

J gene: TRBJ1-1
D gene: NA
V gene: TRBV19
CDR3 protein: ASSIGGSWNTEAF

J gene: TRBJ2-1
D gene: NA
V gene: TRBV5-6
CDR3 protein: ASSLKAQGYNEQF

J gene: TRBJ2-3
D gene: TRBD2
V gene: TRBV2
CDR3 protein: ASSDLDGGFGGTDTQY

J gene: TRBJ1-1
D gene: NA
V gene: TRBV4-1
CDR3 protein: ASSQVVGDTEAF

J gene: TRBJ2-2
D gene: NA
V gene: TRBV2
CDR3 protein: ATSGQANTGELF

J gene: TRBJ2-5
D gene: TRBD2
V gene: TRBV2
CDR3 protein: ASSDGLAVETQY